This T cell receptor (beta chain) was captured in a study of shared clonotypes between healthy human individuals. Here immunoSEQ multiplex PCR was the method, and the copy in TCRdb shows in-frame clones only, minus some. This sample carries about 1.1 million clones, approximately 77% of them seen once, and the ten largest clones take 0.89%. HIV-negative, healthy adults without recent acute infections or vaccinations were the donors. Trimming left V 1 base short and J 6 bases short, with 8 bases between. This CDR3 is built from 13 residues. CDR1 is SGHDT, CDR2 YYEEEE, per germline. The sample consisted of memory CD4+ T cells from PBMCs. Subset: CD45RA-negative fraction. J is TRBJ2-1 and V is TRBV5-6; no definite D call. This clonotype was sampled from a man younger than 35 in good health. Some clones in this sample may be carry-over from other donors' samples. Here the CDR3 DNA reads TGTGCCAGCAGCTTGCTTAGTTCCAATGAGCAGTTCTTC. Protein product: CASSLLSSNEQFF.